This T cell receptor beta chain was recovered during a study of blood T cell repertoires in COVID-19. For the study at large: The samples span acute and convalescent COVID-19 from the United States, Italy and Spain. PBMCs, B-cell-depleted T cells, or T cells were the source of the cDNA or gDNA that made up the material.

Under the authors' procedure: Reference gene primers were amplified, and this amplification served to estimate nucleated cell counts. This table comes from immunoSEQ multiplex PCR, and its TCRdb copy is limited to in-frame clones, with some not included. The V and J calls and the clone size are those of that table, but D and trimming were determined from the DNA. Of about 250,000 clones listed, 65% to 85% are singletons. The J segment lost 7 bases and the V segment lost 6 bases, leaving 9 bases of the junction unmatched. CDR3 size: 15 residues. CDR1 and CDR2 (germline): SGHTA, FQGNSA. The sequence was collected from a man between 40 and 49 years old with active or convalescent COVID-19. The specimen was peripheral blood. The J gene is TRBJ2-1, the V gene TRBV7-2; the match to TRBD1 covers 10 bases. The CDR3 reads CASSPGTGVWNEQFF. CDR3 in DNA: TGTGCCAGCAGTCCCGGGACAGGGGTTTGGAATGAGCAGTTCTTC.